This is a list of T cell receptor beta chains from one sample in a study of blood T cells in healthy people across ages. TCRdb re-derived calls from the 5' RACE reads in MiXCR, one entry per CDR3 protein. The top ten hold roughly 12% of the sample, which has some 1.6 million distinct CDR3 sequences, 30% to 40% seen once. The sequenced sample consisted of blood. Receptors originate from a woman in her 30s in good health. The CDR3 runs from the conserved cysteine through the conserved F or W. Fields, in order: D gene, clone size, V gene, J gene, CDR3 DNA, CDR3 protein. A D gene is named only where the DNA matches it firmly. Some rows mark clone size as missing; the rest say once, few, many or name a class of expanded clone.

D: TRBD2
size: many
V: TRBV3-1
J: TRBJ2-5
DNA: TGTGCCAGCAGCCAGGGGGCTAGCGGGGGCAAAATGGAGACCCAGTACTTC
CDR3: CASSQGASGGKMETQYF

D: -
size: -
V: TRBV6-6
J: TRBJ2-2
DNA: TGTGCCGCCCGGGGGCTAGCCGAGACCGGGGAGCTGTTTTTT
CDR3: CAARGLAETGELFF

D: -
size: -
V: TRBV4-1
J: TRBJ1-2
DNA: TGCGCCAGCAGCCAAGGAGAATTGGAGTGGGATGGCTACACCTTC
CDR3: CASSQGELEWDGYTF

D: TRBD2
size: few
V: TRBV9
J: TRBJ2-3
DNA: TGTGCCAGCAGCGTAGTCTGGGAGGGGCCCCCCCTCAATACGCAGTATTTT
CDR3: CASSVVWEGPPLNTQYF

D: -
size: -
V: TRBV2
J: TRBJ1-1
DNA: TGTGCCAGCAGTGTTATGGGGAGCACTGAAGCTTTCTTT
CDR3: CASSVMGSTEAFF

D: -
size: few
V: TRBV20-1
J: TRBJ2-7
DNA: TGCAGTGCCAGCCACAGGGCTACCTACGAGCAGTACTTC
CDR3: CSASHRATYEQYF

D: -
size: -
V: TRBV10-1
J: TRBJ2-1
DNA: TGCGCCAGCAGTGAGTCGAGGCTCGAAACCGAGGGCAATGAGCAGTTCTTC
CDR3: CASSESRLETEGNEQFF

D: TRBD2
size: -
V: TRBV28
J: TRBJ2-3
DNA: TGTGCCAGCAGTTCCCTGGGACTAGTCGGGAGCAGCACAGATACGCAGTATTTT
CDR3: CASSSLGLVGSSTDTQYF

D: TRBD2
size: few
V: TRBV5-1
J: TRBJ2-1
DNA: TGCGCCAGCAGGACCGGGACTAGCGGGAGGCTAAATGAGCAGTTCTTC
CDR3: CASRTGTSGRLNEQFF

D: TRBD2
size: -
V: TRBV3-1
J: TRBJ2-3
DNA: TGTGCCAGCAGCTTTATAGCGGGGCAGAATGCGCAGTATTTT
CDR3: CASSFIAGQNAQYF

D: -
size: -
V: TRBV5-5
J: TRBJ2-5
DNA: TGTGCCAGCAATTGGGTCGTTTTGGACGGGGAGACCCAGTACTTC
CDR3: CASNWVVLDGETQYF

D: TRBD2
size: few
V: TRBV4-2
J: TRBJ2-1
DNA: TGTGCCAGCAGCCAAGAAAGGGCGGGAGCGGACAATGAGCAGTTCTTC
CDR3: CASSQERAGADNEQFF

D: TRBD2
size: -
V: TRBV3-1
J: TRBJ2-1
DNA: TGTGCCAGCAGCCAGGGGGCTAGCGGGGGAGTAAGGGAGCAGTTCTTC
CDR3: CASSQGASGGVREQFF

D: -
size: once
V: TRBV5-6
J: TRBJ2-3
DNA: TGTGCCAGCAGCTTGCCGGTTCAAGGTACGCAGTATTTT
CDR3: CASSLPVQGTQYF

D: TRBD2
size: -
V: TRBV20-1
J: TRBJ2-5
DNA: TGCAGTACGTCTCTGGGACTAGCGGGGGGCCAAGAGACCCAGTACTTC
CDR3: CSTSLGLAGGQETQYF

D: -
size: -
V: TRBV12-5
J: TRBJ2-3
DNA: TGTGCTAGTGGTTTCCAGGTCTCGATCACAGATACGCAGTATTTT
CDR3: CASGFQVSITDTQYF

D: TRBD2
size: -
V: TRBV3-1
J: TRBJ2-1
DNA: TGTGCCAGCAGCCAAGATAATTGGCTAGCGGGAGGGCCGGAGGGTGAGCAGTTCTTC
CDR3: CASSQDNWLAGGPEGEQFF

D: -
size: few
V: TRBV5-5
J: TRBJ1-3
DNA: TGTGCCAGCAGCCGACAGGCTAACCCCTCTGGAAACACCATATATTTT
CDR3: CASSRQANPSGNTIYF

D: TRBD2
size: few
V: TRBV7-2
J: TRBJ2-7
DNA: TGTGCCAGCAGCGCGGCTCGCGGGGGTTGGGAGCAGTACTTC
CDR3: CASSAARGGWEQYF

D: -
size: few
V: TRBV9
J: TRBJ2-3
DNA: TGTGCCAGCAGCGTAGTGGACAGTAGGACTCCAGATACGCAGTATTTT
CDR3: CASSVVDSRTPDTQYF

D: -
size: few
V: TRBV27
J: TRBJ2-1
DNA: TGTGCCAGCAGTGACTTGTCTTCCTACAATGAGCAGTTCTTC
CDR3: CASSDLSSYNEQFF

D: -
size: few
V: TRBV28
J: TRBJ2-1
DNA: TGTGCCAGCAGTTTACCGACTAGTCGGAATGAGCAGTTCTTC
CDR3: CASSLPTSRNEQFF

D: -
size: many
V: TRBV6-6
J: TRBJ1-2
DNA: TGTGCCAGCACAGGGGCTAACTATGGCTACACCTTC
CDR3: CASTGANYGYTF

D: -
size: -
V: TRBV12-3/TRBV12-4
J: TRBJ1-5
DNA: TGTGCCAGCAGCCCCCTAGGCAGCCAGAGGTTGACCCAGCATTTT
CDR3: CASSPLGSQRLTQHF

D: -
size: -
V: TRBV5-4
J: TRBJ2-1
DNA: TGTGCCAGCAGCTTGGCCGGGTGGGAGCAGTTCTTC
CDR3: CASSLAGWEQFF

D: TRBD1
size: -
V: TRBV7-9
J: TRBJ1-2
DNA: TGTGCCAGCAGCTTAGGGGACAGGGGGTACTATGGCTACACCTTC
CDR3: CASSLGDRGYYGYTF

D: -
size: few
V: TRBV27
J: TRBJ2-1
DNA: TGTGCCAGCAGGAGAAATATGGGGAGCTCCTACAATGAGCAGTTCTTC
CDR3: CASRRNMGSSYNEQFF

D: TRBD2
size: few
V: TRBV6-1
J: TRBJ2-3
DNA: TGTGCCAGCAGTGAATCCCCACATACTAGCGGGGGGGCCGGAGATACGCAGTATTTT
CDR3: CASSESPHTSGGAGDTQYF

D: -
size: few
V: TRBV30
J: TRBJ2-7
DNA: TGTGCCTGGACTGAGGGGGGCGAGCAGTACTTC
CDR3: CAWTEGGEQYF

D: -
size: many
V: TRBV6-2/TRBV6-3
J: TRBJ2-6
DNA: TGTGCCAGCAGCAACTCTGGGGCCAACGTCCTGACTTTC
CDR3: CASSNSGANVLTF

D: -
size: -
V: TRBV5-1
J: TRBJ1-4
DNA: TGCGCCAGCAGCTCGCGGGGACCGAATGAAAAACTGTTTTTT
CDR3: CASSSRGPNEKLFF

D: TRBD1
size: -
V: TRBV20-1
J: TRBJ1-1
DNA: TGCAGTGCTAGGGGTGGGGGACAGGGCACCCCCGGGTTAGGGAACCCTTATGAAGCTTTCTTT
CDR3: CSARGGGQGTPGLGNPYEAFF

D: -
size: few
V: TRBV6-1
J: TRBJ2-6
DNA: TGTGCCAGCAGTGAAGACAGATCGGGGGCCAACGTCCTGACTTTC
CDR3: CASSEDRSGANVLTF

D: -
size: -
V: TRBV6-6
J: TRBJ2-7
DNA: TGTGCCAGCAGTTACTCGTTTAAAGGCCGTATCTACGAGCAGTACTTC
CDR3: CASSYSFKGRIYEQYF

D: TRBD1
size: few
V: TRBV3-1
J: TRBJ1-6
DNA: TGTGCCAGCAGCCAAGATGCAGGGGGCGGTTCACCCCTCCACTTT
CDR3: CASSQDAGGGSPLHF

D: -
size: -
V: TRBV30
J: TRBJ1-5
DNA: TGTGCCTGGAGTGTACCGGGGGGAGGCCAGCCCCAGCATTTT
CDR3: CAWSVPGGGQPQHF

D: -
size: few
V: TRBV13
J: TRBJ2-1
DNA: TGTGCCAGCAGCCGCATCGACGGGGGGCGGAACAATGAGCAGTTCTTC
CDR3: CASSRIDGGRNNEQFF

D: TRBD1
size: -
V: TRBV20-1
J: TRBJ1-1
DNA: TGCAGTGCTTTCGGGACTAGCCCGGGACAGTTGATGAACACTGAAGCTTTCTTT
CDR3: CSAFGTSPGQLMNTEAFF

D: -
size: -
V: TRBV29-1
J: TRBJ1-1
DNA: TGCAGCGTTGAAGTGGTACAGGGCGGCACTGAAGCTTTCTTT
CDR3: CSVEVVQGGTEAFF

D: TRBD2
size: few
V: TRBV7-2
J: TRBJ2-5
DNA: TGTGCCAGCAGCTTTGGCAGCGGGAGGGCCGGGGGGTCCCAAGAGACCCAGTACTTC
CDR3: CASSFGSGRAGGSQETQYF

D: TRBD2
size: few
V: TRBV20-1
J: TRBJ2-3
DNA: TGCAGTGCTAGAGATTGGCGGGGGGTCCGCCCAGATACGCAGTATTTT
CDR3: CSARDWRGVRPDTQYF